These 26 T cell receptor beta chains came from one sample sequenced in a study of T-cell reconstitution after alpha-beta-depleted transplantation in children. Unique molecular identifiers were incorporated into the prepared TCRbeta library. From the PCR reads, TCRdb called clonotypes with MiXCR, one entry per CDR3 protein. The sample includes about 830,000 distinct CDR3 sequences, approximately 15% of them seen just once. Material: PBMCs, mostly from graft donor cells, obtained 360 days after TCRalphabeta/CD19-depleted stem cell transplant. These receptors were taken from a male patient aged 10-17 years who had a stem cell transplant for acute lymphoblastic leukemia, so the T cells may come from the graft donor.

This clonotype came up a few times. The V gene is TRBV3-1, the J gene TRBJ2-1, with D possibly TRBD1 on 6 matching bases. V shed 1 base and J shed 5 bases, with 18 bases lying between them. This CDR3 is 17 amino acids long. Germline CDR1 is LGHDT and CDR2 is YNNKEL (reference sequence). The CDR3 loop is CASSQVVATGYHNEQFF. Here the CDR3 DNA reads TGTGCCAGCAGCCAAGTCGTAGCGACAGGTTACCACAATGAGCAGTTCTTC.

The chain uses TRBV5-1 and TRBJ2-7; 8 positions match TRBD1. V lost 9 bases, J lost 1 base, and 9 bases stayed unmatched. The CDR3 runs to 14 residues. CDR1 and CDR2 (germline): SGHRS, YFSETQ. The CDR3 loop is CATRDRIESYEQYF. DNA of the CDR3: TGCGCCACCCGGGACAGGATAGAGTCCTACGAGCAGTACTTC.

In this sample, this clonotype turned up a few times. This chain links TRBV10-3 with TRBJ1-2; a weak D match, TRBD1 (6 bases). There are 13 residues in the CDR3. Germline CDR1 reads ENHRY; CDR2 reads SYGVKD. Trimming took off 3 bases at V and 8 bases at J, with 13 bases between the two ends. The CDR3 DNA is TGTGCCATCAGTGAACAAACAGGGCACGGCTACACCTTC. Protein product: CAISEQTGHGYTF.

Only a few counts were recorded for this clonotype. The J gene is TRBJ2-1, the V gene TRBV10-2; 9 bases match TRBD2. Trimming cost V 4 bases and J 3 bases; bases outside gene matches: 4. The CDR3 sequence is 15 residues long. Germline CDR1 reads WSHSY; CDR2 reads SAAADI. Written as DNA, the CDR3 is TGCGCCAGCAGTGCCAGCGGGAGGTTCTACAATGAGCAGTTCTTC. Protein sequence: CASSASGRFYNEQFF.

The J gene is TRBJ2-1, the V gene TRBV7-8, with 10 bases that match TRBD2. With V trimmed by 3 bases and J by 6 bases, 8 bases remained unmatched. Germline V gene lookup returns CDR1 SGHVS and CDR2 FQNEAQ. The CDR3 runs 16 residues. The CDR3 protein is CASSLGIAGGVNEQFF. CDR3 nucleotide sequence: TGTGCCAGCAGCTTGGGAATAGCGGGAGGTGTCAATGAGCAGTTCTTC. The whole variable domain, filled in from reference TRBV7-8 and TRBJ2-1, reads GAGVSQSPRYKVAKRGQDVALRCDPISGHVSLFWYQQALGQGPEFLTYFQNEAQLDKSGLPSDRFFAERPEGSVSTLKIQRTQQEDSAVYLCASSLGIAGGVNEQFFGPGTRLTVL.

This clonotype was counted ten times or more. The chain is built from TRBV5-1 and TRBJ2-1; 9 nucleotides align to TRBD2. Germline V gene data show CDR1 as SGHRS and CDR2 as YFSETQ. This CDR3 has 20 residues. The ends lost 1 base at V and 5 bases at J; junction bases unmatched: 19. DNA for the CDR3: TGCGCCAGCAGCTTGTCCCAGGGTAGCGGGAGTTCCCCTTTCCACAATGAGCAGTTCTTC. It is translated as CASSLSQGSGSSPFHNEQFF.

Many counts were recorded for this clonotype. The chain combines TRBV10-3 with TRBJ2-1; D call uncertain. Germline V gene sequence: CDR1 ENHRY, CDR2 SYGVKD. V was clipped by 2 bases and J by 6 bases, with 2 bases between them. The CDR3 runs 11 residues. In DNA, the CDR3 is TGTGCCATCAGTGAGGGCAATGAGCAGTTCTTC. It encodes CAISEGNEQFF.

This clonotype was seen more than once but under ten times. The CDR3 protein is CASTSGEGPYEQYF. Written as DNA, the CDR3 is TGTGCCAGCACTAGCGGAGAGGGACCCTACGAGCAGTACTTC. This chain links TRBV27 with TRBJ2-7, with 7 nucleotides matching TRBD2. Germline CDR1 MNHEY, CDR2 SMNVEV (reference sequence). J was trimmed by 2 bases and V by 7 bases; bases with no gene match: 8. CDR3 length: 14 residues.

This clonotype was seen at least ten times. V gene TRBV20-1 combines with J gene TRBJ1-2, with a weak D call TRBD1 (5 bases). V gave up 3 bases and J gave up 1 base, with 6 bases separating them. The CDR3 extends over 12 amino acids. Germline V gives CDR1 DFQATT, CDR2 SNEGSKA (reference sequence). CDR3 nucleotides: TGCAGTGCTAGGGGGGATAACTATGGCTACACCTTC. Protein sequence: CSARGDNYGYTF.

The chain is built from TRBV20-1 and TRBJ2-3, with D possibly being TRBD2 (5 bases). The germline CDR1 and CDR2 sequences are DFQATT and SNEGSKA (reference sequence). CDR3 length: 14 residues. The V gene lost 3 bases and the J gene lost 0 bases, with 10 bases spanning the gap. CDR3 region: CSARRASSTDTQYF. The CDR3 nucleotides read TGCAGTGCTAGGCGGGCTAGCAGCACAGATACGCAGTATTTT.

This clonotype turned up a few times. CDR3 sequence reads: CASSYVVLGVAGTDTQYF. The CDR3 DNA sequence: TGTGCCAGCAGTTACGTCGTCCTTGGGGTAGCGGGTACAGATACGCAGTATTTT. This chain connects TRBV6-2 or TRBV6-3 to TRBJ2-3; 7 bases are shared with TRBD2. J was trimmed by 3 bases and V by 2 bases; bases with no gene match: 14. The CDR3 runs 18 residues. Germline assignment: CDR1 MNHEY and CDR2 SVGEGT.

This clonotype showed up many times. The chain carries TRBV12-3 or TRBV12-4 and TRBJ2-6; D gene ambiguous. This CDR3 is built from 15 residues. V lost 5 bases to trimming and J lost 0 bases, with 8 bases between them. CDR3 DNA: TGTGCCAGCAGTCTCTATGGCTCTGGGGCCAACGTCCTGACTTTC. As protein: CASSLYGSGANVLTF.

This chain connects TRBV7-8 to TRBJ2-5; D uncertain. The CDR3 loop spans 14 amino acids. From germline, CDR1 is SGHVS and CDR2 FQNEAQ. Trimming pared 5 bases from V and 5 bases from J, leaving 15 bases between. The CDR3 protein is CASSRFGSRETQYF. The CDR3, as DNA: TGTGCCAGCAGCCGCTTTGGGTCTCGGGAGACCCAGTACTTC.

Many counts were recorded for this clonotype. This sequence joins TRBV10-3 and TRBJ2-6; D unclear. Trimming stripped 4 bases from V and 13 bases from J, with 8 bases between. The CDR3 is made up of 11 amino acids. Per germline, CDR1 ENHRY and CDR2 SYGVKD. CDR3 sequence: CAISADFVLTF. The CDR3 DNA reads TGTGCCATCAGTGCCGACTTTGTCCTGACTTTC.

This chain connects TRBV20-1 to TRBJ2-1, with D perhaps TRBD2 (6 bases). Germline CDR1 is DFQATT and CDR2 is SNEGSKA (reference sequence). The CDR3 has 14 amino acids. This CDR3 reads CRGAGGGSYNEQFF. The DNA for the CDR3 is TGCAGGGGTGCCGGGGGTGGCTCCTACAATGAGCAGTTCTTC.

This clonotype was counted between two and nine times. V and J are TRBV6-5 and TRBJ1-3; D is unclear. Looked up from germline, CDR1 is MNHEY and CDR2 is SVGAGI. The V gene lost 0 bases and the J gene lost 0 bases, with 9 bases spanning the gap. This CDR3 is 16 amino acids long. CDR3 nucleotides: TGTGCCAGCAGTTACTCGACTCCGGACTCTGGAAACACCATATATTTT. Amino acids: CASSYSTPDSGNTIYF.

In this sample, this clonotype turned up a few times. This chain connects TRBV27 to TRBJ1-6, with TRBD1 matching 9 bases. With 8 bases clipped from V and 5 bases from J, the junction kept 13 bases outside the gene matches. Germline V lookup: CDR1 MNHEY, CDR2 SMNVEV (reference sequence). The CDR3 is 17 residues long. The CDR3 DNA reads TGTGCCAGCGTCTCGAACAGGGGGCGATTTAATAATTCACCCCTCCACTTT. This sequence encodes CASVSNRGRFNNSPLHF.

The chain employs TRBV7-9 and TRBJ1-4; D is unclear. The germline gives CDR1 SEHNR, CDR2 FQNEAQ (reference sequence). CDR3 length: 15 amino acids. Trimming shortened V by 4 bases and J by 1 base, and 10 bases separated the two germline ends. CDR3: CASSSPSGTNEKLFF. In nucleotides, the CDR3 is TGTGCCAGCAGCTCGCCCTCCGGAACTAATGAAAAACTGTTTTTT.

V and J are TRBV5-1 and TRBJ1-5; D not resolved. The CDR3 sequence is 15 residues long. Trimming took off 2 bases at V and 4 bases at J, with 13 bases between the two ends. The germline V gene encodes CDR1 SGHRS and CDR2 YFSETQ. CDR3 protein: CASSFGPLYNQPQHF. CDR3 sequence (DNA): TGCGCCAGCAGCTTTGGACCGCTTTATAATCAGCCCCAGCATTTT.

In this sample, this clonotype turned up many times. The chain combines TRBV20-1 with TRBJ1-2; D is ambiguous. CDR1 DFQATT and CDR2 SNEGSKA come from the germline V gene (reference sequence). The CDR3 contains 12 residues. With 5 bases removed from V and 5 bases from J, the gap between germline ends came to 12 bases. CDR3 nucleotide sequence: TGCAGTGCTCCTGGACCGTATTATGGCTACACCTTC. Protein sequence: CSAPGPYYGYTF.

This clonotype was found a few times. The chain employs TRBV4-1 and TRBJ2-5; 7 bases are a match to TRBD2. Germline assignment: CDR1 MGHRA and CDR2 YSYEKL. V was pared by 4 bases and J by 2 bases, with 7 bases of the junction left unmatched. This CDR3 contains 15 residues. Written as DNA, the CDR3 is TGCGCCAGCAGCCCCTTTGGGAGGGTTCAAGAGACCCAGTACTTC. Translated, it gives CASSPFGRVQETQYF.

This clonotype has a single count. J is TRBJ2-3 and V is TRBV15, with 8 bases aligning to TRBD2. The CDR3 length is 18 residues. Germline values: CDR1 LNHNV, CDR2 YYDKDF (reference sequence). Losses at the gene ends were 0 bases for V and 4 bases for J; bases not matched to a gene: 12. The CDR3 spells CATSRDRSTGTRSDTQYF. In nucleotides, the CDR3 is TGTGCCACCAGCAGAGATCGGAGTACCGGGACTAGGTCAGATACGCAGTATTTT.

The CDR3 DNA sequence: TGTGCCAGCAGCGTAGCTTTCGGGGCTAGCGGATTCACAGATACGCAGTATTTT. This translates into CASSVAFGASGFTDTQYF. V and J are TRBV9 and TRBJ2-3, with 7 bases aligning to TRBD2. V dropped 0 bases and J dropped 2; count of bases not matched to a gene: 12. This CDR3 is built from 18 residues. The V gene's germline CDR1 is SGDLS and CDR2 YYNGEE. The full variable domain, rest sourced from reference TRBV9 and TRBJ2-3, is DSGVTQTPKHLITATGQRVTLRCSPRSGDLSVYWYQQSLDQGLQFLIQYYNGEERAKGNILERFSAQQFPDLHSELNLSSLELGDSALYFCASSVAFGASGFTDTQYFGPGTRLTVL.

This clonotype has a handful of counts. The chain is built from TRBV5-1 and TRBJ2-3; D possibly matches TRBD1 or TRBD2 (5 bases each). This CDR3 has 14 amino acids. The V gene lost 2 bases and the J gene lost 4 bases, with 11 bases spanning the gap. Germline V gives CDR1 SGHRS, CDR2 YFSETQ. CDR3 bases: TGCGCCAGCAGCTTCAGAGGGGCCGCAGATACGCAGTATTTT. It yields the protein CASSFRGAADTQYF.

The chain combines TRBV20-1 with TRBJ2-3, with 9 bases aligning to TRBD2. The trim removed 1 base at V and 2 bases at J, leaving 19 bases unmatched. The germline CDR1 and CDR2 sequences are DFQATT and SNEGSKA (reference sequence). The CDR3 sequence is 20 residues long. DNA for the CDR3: TGCAGTGCTAGAGGGTTCCTGTGGACTAGCGTGAGGGAATACACAGATACGCAGTATTTT. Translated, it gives CSARGFLWTSVREYTDTQYF.

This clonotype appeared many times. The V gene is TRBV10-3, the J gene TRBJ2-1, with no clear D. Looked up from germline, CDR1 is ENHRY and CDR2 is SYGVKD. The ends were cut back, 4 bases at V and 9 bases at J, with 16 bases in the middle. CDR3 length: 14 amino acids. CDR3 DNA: TGTGCCATCAGTGCCCTGGAAGGGCGTGGTGAGCAGTTCTTC. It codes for CAISALEGRGEQFF.